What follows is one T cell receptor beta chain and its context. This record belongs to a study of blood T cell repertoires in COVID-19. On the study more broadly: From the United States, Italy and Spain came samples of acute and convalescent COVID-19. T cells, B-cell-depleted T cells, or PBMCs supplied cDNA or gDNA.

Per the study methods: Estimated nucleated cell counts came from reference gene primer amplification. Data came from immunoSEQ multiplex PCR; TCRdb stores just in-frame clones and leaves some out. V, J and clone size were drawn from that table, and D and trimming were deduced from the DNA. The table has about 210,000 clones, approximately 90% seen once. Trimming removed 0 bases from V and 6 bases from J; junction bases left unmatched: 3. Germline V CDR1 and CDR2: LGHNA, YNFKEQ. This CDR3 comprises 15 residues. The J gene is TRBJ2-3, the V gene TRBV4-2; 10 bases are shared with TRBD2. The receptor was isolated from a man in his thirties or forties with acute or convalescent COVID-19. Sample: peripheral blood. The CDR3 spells CASSQDTSGADTQYF. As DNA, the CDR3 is TGTGCCAGCAGCCAAGACACTAGCGGGGCTGATACGCAGTATTTT.